This record covers a single TCR beta chain. A few counts support this clone. Its target antigen remains unknown. No qualities accompany the bases; no much larger clone lies one base away. The library came from the immunoSEQ multiplex PCR assay. The multiplex PCR relied on a mix of 60 forward primers for TCR Vbeta segments and 13 reverse primers for TCR Jbeta segments. The CDR3 region of rearranged TCR beta genes was amplified from genomic DNA by a multiplex PCR assay. Amplified TCR beta libraries were sequenced as 87-base-pair reads on the Illumina HiSeq System. In the source study's methods: A later analysis counted tens of millions of unique TCR beta chains across the 666 repertoires, and about 10 million of these chains were shared by at least two donors. A nearest-neighbor algorithm error-corrected the raw reads and collapsed the reads into unique sequences, merging closely related sequences to remove PCR and sequencing errors. Alignment of CDR3 sequences to IMGT reference sequences was used to assign V, D and J gene segments. For a sequence to be retained, a match of at least six nucleotides to both a V gene segment and a J gene segment was required. Rearrangements were classified as productive when the CDR3 lacked stop codons and remained in frame with V and J, and all other rearrangements were classified as non-productive. Following IMGT convention, CDR3 was defined as the stretch from the second conserved V-encoded cysteine to the conserved J-encoded phenylalanine. Sequences without an unambiguous match to a single V gene segment were excluded from the earlier analysis of over 500 of the donors. An earlier analysis of fewer than 750 of the donors classified V segments as functional when productive rearrangements were above 56.7% and as segregating when the standard deviation between donors was above 5%. A statistical classification framework was built to diagnose cytomegalovirus status from the catalog of TCR beta chain sequences. In a later analysis, V and J genes were assigned by comparing TCR nucleotide sequences against IMGT/GENE-DB human TR gene sequences. In a later analysis, CDR3 sequences and most-parsimonious VDJ recombination scenarios were assigned using the TCRdist pipeline. In a later analysis, every TCR beta chain was defined by the combination of its CDR3 amino acid sequence and its V-gene family, and reads without a unique V-gene family were dropped. In a later analysis, nearly 600 highly shared, low-generation-probability nucleotide sequences were removed to address suspected cross-contamination and a sequencing artifact. For each public chain, a later analysis derived a clonal expansion index from normalized ranks of inferred template counts within each repertoire. A later analysis computed generation probabilities with a VDJ recombination model fitted to out-of-frame rearrangements, and checked the results against IGoR. A later analysis scored TCR-TCR, TCR-HLA and TCR-CMV co-occurrence with hypergeometric tests, applying a repertoire-size bias correction to TCR pairs. False discovery rates were estimated in a later analysis by permuting HLA or CMV assignments 20 times. In a later analysis, co-occurring TCRs were grouped with DBSCAN, and TCRdist sequence similarity was added when clustering was performed within HLA-allele-positive subsets. For co-occurrence clustering, repertoires with fewer than 30,000 or more than 120,000 public chains were excluded, along with four or five repertoires with anomalous nucleotide sharing. Imported from immuneACCESS, the table was reduced by TCRdb to in-frame sequences with V and J called. These copies leave out some clones; in studies compared against another copy, an unresolved V gene accounts for under half, and the cause of the remainder is not known. V and J calls and clone size are copied from that table; D and trimming were computed from the DNA. This sample has 80,000 to 100,000 clones in its table, and about 77% of those were observed once. The top ten hold approximately 3.5% of the sample.

Based on the germline V gene, the CDR1 and CDR2 sequences are MDHEN and SYDVKM. V has 5 bases trimmed and J has 3 bases trimmed; junction bases matching no gene number 11. Reading from cysteine to phenylalanine, the CDR3 counts 16 amino acids. The only DNA kept is the CDR3, 48 bases in frame from the first base. This sample is part of a study of cytomegalovirus exposure and HLA in healthy donors (TCRdb year 2017). Context from the whole study: According to an earlier analysis of 587 of the donors, some 180 million T cells yielded 95 million to 140 million unique TCR beta sequences and more than 250 Gb of sequence data. An early release that covered some 640 HLA-typed donors contained approximately 300 gigabases of sequencing data and 80 million or so unique TCR sequences. Of the 300 to 500 genotyped donors, 81% were placed in the genetic ancestry cluster associated with self-reported Caucasian donors. The study aimed to test whether signatures of past pathogen exposure could be identified by cataloging public T cell receptors. The study profiled the T cell repertoires of hundreds of subjects by immunosequencing and related them to cytomegalovirus serostatus. Besides the first cohort of around 700 subjects, a separate validation cohort made up of some 110 different subjects was used. To predict cytomegalovirus infection status, the study brought together high-throughput TCR immunosequencing, statistical association of individual TCRs with disease status, and machine learning. A later analysis re-examined previously published TCR beta repertoires from 610 or so donors and added high-resolution HLA genotyping to investigate patterns of TCR occurrence. Rather than drawing on any new phenotypic data, the later analysis identified candidate immune exposures from TCR beta sequences and the way those sequences occurred across donors. To decide whether each TCR beta V gene segment behaved as functional or pseudogenic, an earlier analysis of fewer than 750 of the donors relied on high-throughput TCR beta sequencing. Alongside the repertoire data, information on donor age, sex, ethnicity and CMV serostatus was compiled. In a later genetic analysis, genome-wide SNP genotypes for about 65% of the 666 donors were used, and that subset was treated as a discovery cohort. Every repertoire in the discovery cohort had been generated on one and the same sequencing platform. HLA typing included class I and class II loci at four-digit resolution. The number of donors typed differed by locus, with about 629-640 for A, B, C, DRB1 and DQB1, 522 for DQA1, under 610 for DPA1, and 450 to 480 for DPB1. Because of strong linkage in the cohort, a handful of DR-DQ haplotypes were treated as single units for association and clustering. Across some 400 genotyped donors of the cohort, an average of roughly 250,000 unique TCR beta nucleotide sequences per donor were sequenced, and 15% to 20% of those sequences were non-productive.

What the work shows at the level of the full study, not this receptor alone: A total of 150 or so TCR beta chains were listed by the study as associated with cytomegalovirus. A later analysis found that most CMV-associated TCR beta chains appeared HLA-restricted, with HLA associations seemingly driven largely by CMV exposure. It was suggested by the authors that the approach could potentially be generalized to other disease states and immunological phenotypes. An earlier analysis of around 600 of the donors showed that most TCR beta V segments appeared in productive rearrangements either about 90% or about 30% of the time, which broadly matched IMGT annotations. Because some donors lacked HLA typing at each locus, the association tests relied only on the typed subset. At a false discovery rate of 0.05, a later analysis linked some 18,000 TCR beta sequences to specific HLA alleles. In a later analysis, several top co-occurrence clusters were reported to appear linked to parvovirus B19, influenza, CMV and Epstein-Barr virus. Sequencing depth was assumed to be roughly uniform across donors in the presence/absence analyses, though that assumption may not hold. Correlated functional status among segregating V segments might reflect linkage disequilibrium, but an unknown experimental factor could not be ruled out. In a later analysis, HLA-associated TCR beta chains were found to be more clonally expanded and to have lower generation probabilities than equally common non-associated chains. A few of the identified cytomegalovirus-associated TCR beta chains were confirmed in vitro to be specific for cytomegalovirus antigens. Most TCR sequences were seen in very few donors, while some public TCRs were found in many individuals. This cohort had only TCR beta chains sequenced, and the lack of alpha or paired-chain data limited which features could be detected. A group of highly shared sequence variants was considered likely to be a technical artifact of the sequencing pipeline. The classifier was reported to diagnose cytomegalovirus status with high specificity and sensitivity in both the original cohort and the validation cohort. The 87-base-pair reads could not distinguish some IMGT-functional V segments, including TRBV6-2 and TRBV6-3, so those segments were excluded. A further reported finding was that TCR beta sequences accurately predicted the HLA-A and HLA-B alleles for most subjects in the first cohort. According to a later genetic analysis, donors in an Asian-associated ancestry cluster had fewer N-insertions in productive TCRs than the roughly 660-donor mean. In a later genetic analysis, a missense DCLRE1C variant was associated with V-gene and J-gene trimming of TCR beta chains, and the association was replicated in an independent cohort. The earlier analysis of about 600 of the donors excluded some 15 rarely observed V segments, including chromosome 9 orphons, because counts were too low. Strong co-occurrence of HLA alleles, especially DR and DQ, made assigning TCR associations to individual alleles difficult. A later analysis found that TCR association rates varied across HLA loci, with DRB1 alleles showing the most associated TCRs and HLA-C alleles the fewest. Immune exposure information for the cohort was limited to CMV serostatus.

In total, roughly 670 healthy bone marrow donors made up the cohort. All cohort members were sampled while nominally healthy, although unrecorded immune exposures were likely present. The donor was CMV seronegative and was included in the group of a few hundred seronegative cohort members. A peripheral blood sample was collected from each donor, and TCR beta sequencing was performed on peripheral blood mononuclear cells. The Qiagen DNeasy Blood Extraction Kit was used to extract genomic DNA from the blood cell samples. Specimen: PBMCs. The origin of this receptor is a man aged 35-49 years in good health and CMV-seronegative. Here the chain combines TRBV28 and TRBJ1-2, with 8 middle bases fitting TRBD1. The nucleotides are TGTGCCAGCAGTCCGACCAGGACAGGGAGCGACTATGGCTACACCTTC. Translated, it gives CASSPTRTGSDYGYTF.